These T cell receptor beta chains were read from a single sample in a study of cytomegalovirus exposure and HLA in healthy donors. Method: immunoSEQ multiplex PCR; TCRdb's copy keeps in-frame clones and lacks some. Here the sample spans 130,000 to 150,000 clones, more than 75% being singletons. The sequenced material came from PBMCs. All receptors come from a male donor in good health and CMV-seronegative. CDR3s include the opening cysteine and the closing phenylalanine or tryptophan. Each record gives: J gene, D gene, V gene, clone size, CDR3 DNA, CDR3 protein. A D gene is named only where the DNA matches it firmly. Clone sizes are given selectively: once, few, many, or a class where the clone is expanded.

j_gene: TRBJ1-5
d_gene: -
v_gene: TRBV5-6
abundance: -
CDR3nt: TGTGCCAGCAGCCTGGGGCAGAATCAGCCCCAGCATTTT
CDR3aa: CASSLGQNQPQHF

j_gene: TRBJ1-1
d_gene: -
v_gene: TRBV2
abundance: -
CDR3nt: TGTGCCAGCAGTGACGAGGCGAACACTGAAGCTTTCTTT
CDR3aa: CASSDEANTEAFF

j_gene: TRBJ2-5
d_gene: TRBD1
v_gene: TRBV6-1
abundance: -
CDR3nt: TGTGCCAGCACCGAAAGGGAGACAGGGGACGAGACCCAGTACTTC
CDR3aa: CASTERETGDETQYF

j_gene: TRBJ1-2
d_gene: TRBD1
v_gene: TRBV5-8
abundance: -
CDR3nt: TGTGCCAGCGTTCGGGACAGGGGAAGTGGCTACACCTTC
CDR3aa: CASVRDRGSGYTF

j_gene: TRBJ2-3
d_gene: -
v_gene: TRBV5-6
abundance: few
CDR3nt: TGTGCCAGCAGCTCCTCCGGAGCGTGGGTAGTAGATACGCAGTATTTT
CDR3aa: CASSSSGAWVVDTQYF

j_gene: TRBJ2-5
d_gene: -
v_gene: TRBV9
abundance: -
CDR3nt: TGTGCCAGCAGCAGGGGGTCCCAGGAGACCCAGTACTTC
CDR3aa: CASSRGSQETQYF

j_gene: TRBJ1-2
d_gene: -
v_gene: TRBV7-8
abundance: -
CDR3nt: TGTGCCAGCAGCCCCCCCTCAGCGTATGGCTACACCTTC
CDR3aa: CASSPPSAYGYTF

j_gene: TRBJ1-1
d_gene: -
v_gene: TRBV19
abundance: -
CDR3nt: TGTGCCAGTAGTTTAGGACAGAGCACTGAAGCTTTCTTT
CDR3aa: CASSLGQSTEAFF

j_gene: TRBJ2-3
d_gene: -
v_gene: TRBV19
abundance: -
CDR3nt: TGTGCCAGTCTTTCGTCCGCAGGTACGCAGTATTTT
CDR3aa: CASLSSAGTQYF

j_gene: TRBJ1-1
d_gene: -
v_gene: TRBV7-9
abundance: -
CDR3nt: TGTGCCAGCAACGCCCCGGGAGGTCGTTCGGCCATGAACACTGAAGCTTTCTTT
CDR3aa: CASNAPGGRSAMNTEAFF

j_gene: TRBJ1-1
d_gene: TRBD1
v_gene: TRBV18
abundance: -
CDR3nt: TGTGCCAGCTCACCGAGGGACAGGGGTCCCGAAGCTTTCTTT
CDR3aa: CASSPRDRGPEAFF

j_gene: TRBJ2-1
d_gene: -
v_gene: TRBV28
abundance: once
CDR3nt: TGTGCTGACAGGTCCTTCCCCTACAATGAGCAGTTCTTC
CDR3aa: CADRSFPYNEQFF

j_gene: TRBJ1-4
d_gene: -
v_gene: TRBV6-5
abundance: -
CDR3nt: TGTGCCAGCAGTTACGGGGGGGCTAATGAAAAACTGTTTTTT
CDR3aa: CASSYGGANEKLFF

j_gene: TRBJ2-7
d_gene: TRBD1
v_gene: TRBV19
abundance: once
CDR3nt: TGTGCCAGTAGAGGGACAGGGACTAACTCCTACGAGCAGTACTTC
CDR3aa: CASRGTGTNSYEQYF

j_gene: TRBJ2-3
d_gene: -
v_gene: TRBV6-5
abundance: few
CDR3nt: TGTGCCAGCAGTCATACAGGGGAGGCAGATACGCAGTATTTT
CDR3aa: CASSHTGEADTQYF

j_gene: TRBJ2-1
d_gene: -
v_gene: TRBV12-5
abundance: -
CDR3nt: TGTGCTAGTGCTCTGGACTCCATCGAGCAGTTCTTC
CDR3aa: CASALDSIEQFF

j_gene: TRBJ1-3
d_gene: -
v_gene: TRBV11-3
abundance: -
CDR3nt: TGTGCCAGCAGCTTAGGAGGGCCCTCTGGAAACACCATATATTTT
CDR3aa: CASSLGGPSGNTIYF

j_gene: TRBJ1-2
d_gene: TRBD1
v_gene: TRBV13
abundance: few
CDR3nt: TGTGCCAGCAGCTCGGTGGACAGGGGTGATGGCTACACCTTC
CDR3aa: CASSSVDRGDGYTF

j_gene: TRBJ1-1
d_gene: -
v_gene: TRBV7-2
abundance: -
CDR3nt: TGTGCCAGCAGCTTAAGTGGAGCTAACACTGAAGCTTTCTTT
CDR3aa: CASSLSGANTEAFF

j_gene: TRBJ1-4
d_gene: -
v_gene: TRBV7-9
abundance: -
CDR3nt: TGTGCCAGCAGCATACAGGCAAATGAAAAACTGTTTTTT
CDR3aa: CASSIQANEKLFF

j_gene: TRBJ1-6
d_gene: -
v_gene: TRBV28
abundance: -
CDR3nt: TGTGCCAGCCTCACAGGCACGTCATCACCCCTCCACTTT
CDR3aa: CASLTGTSSPLHF

j_gene: TRBJ2-1
d_gene: TRBD2
v_gene: TRBV5-1
abundance: -
CDR3nt: TGCGCCAGCAGGTCGACTAGCGGGGGCACCTACAATGAGCAGTTCTTC
CDR3aa: CASRSTSGGTYNEQFF

j_gene: TRBJ2-7
d_gene: TRBD2
v_gene: TRBV6-1
abundance: -
CDR3nt: TGTGCCAGCAGTGAGGGACTAGCGGCCACCTACGAGCAGTACTTC
CDR3aa: CASSEGLAATYEQYF

j_gene: TRBJ2-2
d_gene: TRBD2
v_gene: TRBV30
abundance: -
CDR3nt: TGTGCCGGGGGAATGTCACGGACGGGGGGTGTCGCAAACACCGGGGAGCTGTTTTTT
CDR3aa: CAGGMSRTGGVANTGELFF

j_gene: TRBJ1-6
d_gene: -
v_gene: TRBV19
abundance: -
CDR3nt: TGTGCCAGTAGTATTGTCAGGGGTAATTCACCCCTCCACTTT
CDR3aa: CASSIVRGNSPLHF

j_gene: TRBJ2-7
d_gene: -
v_gene: TRBV4-2
abundance: -
CDR3nt: TGTGCCAGCAGCCAAGAAAGGAGCTCCTACGAGCAGTACTTC
CDR3aa: CASSQERSSYEQYF

j_gene: TRBJ2-6
d_gene: -
v_gene: TRBV6-6
abundance: few
CDR3nt: TGTGCCATCGGGGCCCCAGGGGCTGGGGCCAACGTCCTGACTTTC
CDR3aa: CAIGAPGAGANVLTF

j_gene: TRBJ2-2
d_gene: -
v_gene: TRBV7-2
abundance: -
CDR3nt: TGTGCCAGCAGCCCAAAGAGCAGGGCCGGCACCGGGGAGCTGTTTTTT
CDR3aa: CASSPKSRAGTGELFF

j_gene: TRBJ1-2
d_gene: -
v_gene: TRBV5-1
abundance: once
CDR3nt: TGCGCCAGCAGCAGGAGGTCAGAGGCTGGCTACACCTTC
CDR3aa: CASSRRSEAGYTF